The rows below give T cell receptor beta chains drawn from one sample of a study of blood T cell repertoires in COVID-19. The data were produced by immunoSEQ multiplex PCR, yet TCRdb's version contains in-frame clones alone and is incomplete. The sample lists about 180,000 clones; nearly 90% were seen once. Specimen: PBMCs or T cells enriched from blood (not recorded which). These receptors were taken from a woman aged 40-49 years with acute COVID-19. Both conserved end residues are part of each CDR3. The D gene is left open where the match is weak. Part of the rows lack a size; the others show once, few, many or a class for expanded clones.

J gene,V gene,clone size,D gene,CDR3 protein,CDR3 DNA
TRBJ2-5,TRBV5-8,NA,NA,CASSLGARGGGEETQYF,TGTGCCAGCAGCTTGGGAGCACGAGGGGGGGGAGAAGAGACCCAGTACTTC
TRBJ2-7,TRBV19,few,TRBD1,CASSTPTGQGTYEQYF,TGTGCCAGTAGTACCCCCACGGGACAGGGCACCTACGAGCAGTACTTC
TRBJ1-6,TRBV12-3/TRBV12-4,NA,NA,CASSQGYNSPLHF,TGTGCCAGCAGCCAGGGGTACAATTCACCCCTCCACTTT
TRBJ2-1,TRBV28,NA,TRBD1,CASSPGGASYNEQFF,TGTGCCAGCAGTCCAGGGGGAGCATCCTACAATGAGCAGTTCTTC
TRBJ1-5,TRBV6-5,NA,TRBD1,CASSDRGTQPQHF,TGTGCCAGCAGCGACAGGGGTACTCAGCCCCAGCATTTT
TRBJ2-1,TRBV19,NA,NA,CASSSRQGLYNEQFF,TGTGCCAGTAGTTCACGCCAGGGCTTATACAATGAGCAGTTCTTC
TRBJ2-1,TRBV2,NA,TRBD2,CASGGTSTYNEQFF,TGTGCCAGCGGCGGGACTAGCACTTACAATGAGCAGTTCTTC
TRBJ2-1,TRBV19,NA,NA,CASSPVDRTFNEQFF,TGTGCCAGTAGCCCGGTAGACAGGACTTTTAATGAGCAGTTCTTC
TRBJ1-2,TRBV12-3/TRBV12-4,NA,NA,CASSPGHFWYTF,TGTGCCAGCAGTCCCGGACATTTTTGGTACACCTTC
TRBJ2-7,TRBV6-5,few,NA,CASGGEGAEQYF,TGTGCCAGTGGTGGAGAAGGAGCCGAGCAGTACTTC
TRBJ2-1,TRBV7-3,many,NA,CASSFGGGIGNEQFF,TGTGCCAGCAGCTTTGGTGGCGGGATCGGGAATGAGCAGTTCTTC
TRBJ1-3,TRBV28,NA,NA,CASSLWGSSVGGNTIYF,TGTGCCAGCAGTTTATGGGGCAGTTCGGTGGGCGGAAACACCATATATTTT
TRBJ2-7,TRBV10-1,NA,TRBD1,CASSAGTGSYEQYF,TGCGCCAGCAGTGCAGGGACAGGGTCCTACGAGCAGTACTTC
TRBJ1-1,TRBV28,once,NA,CASSPRPPKGEGIAFF,TGTGCCAGCAGTCCACGACCCCCCAAGGGGGAAGGTATAGCTTTCTTT
TRBJ2-7,TRBV7-2,NA,TRBD2,CASSFSGSPEQYF,TGTGCCAGCAGCTTTAGCGGGAGTCCCGAGCAGTACTTC
TRBJ2-1,TRBV20-1,NA,NA,CSASRSSYNEQFF,TGCAGTGCCAGTAGGAGCTCCTACAATGAGCAGTTCTTC
TRBJ2-1,TRBV2,once,TRBD2,CASSSGRTSGGARGNEQFF,TGTGCCAGCAGCAGTGGTCGGACTAGCGGGGGGGCCCGGGGTAATGAGCAGTTCTTC
TRBJ2-3,TRBV27,NA,TRBD2,CASSFGGGSDTQYF,TGTGCCAGCAGTTTCGGCGGGGGATCGGATACGCAGTATTTT
TRBJ1-2,TRBV6-1,NA,NA,CASSEGVIVQFNYGYTF,TGTGCCAGCAGTGAGGGAGTTATTGTCCAATTTAACTATGGCTACACCTTC
TRBJ2-5,TRBV28,few,TRBD1,CASRNPLGTYRGTQYF,TGTGCCAGCAGGAACCCCTTGGGAACCTACAGGGGGACCCAGTACTTC
TRBJ2-7,TRBV3-1/TRBV3-2,once,TRBD1,CASSHGVGGNYEQYF,TGTGCCAGCAGCCATGGGGTAGGGGGCAACTACGAGCAGTACTTC
TRBJ2-1,TRBV2,NA,TRBD1,CASSTDRAPYNEQFF,TGTGCCAGCAGTACGGACAGGGCCCCCTACAATGAGCAGTTCTTC
TRBJ2-1,TRBV6-1,NA,TRBD2,CASSEVSGGKNEQFF,TGTGCCAGCAGTGAGGTTAGCGGGGGGAAAAATGAGCAGTTCTTC
TRBJ2-5,TRBV3-1/TRBV3-2,NA,NA,CASSQGGRNSAAQYF,TGTGCCAGCAGCCAGGGGGGGCGGAATTCAGCGGCCCAGTACTTC
TRBJ1-4,TRBV10-3,NA,NA,CAISRGGEKLFF,TGTGCCATCAGCAGGGGTGGCGAAAAACTGTTTTTT
TRBJ2-7,TRBV7-2,NA,TRBD2,CASSLSLAGGDGSYEQYF,TGTGCCAGCAGCTTGAGCCTAGCGGGTGGGGACGGGTCCTACGAGCAGTACTTC
TRBJ2-3,TRBV19,NA,TRBD2,CASSIHSGGTDTQYF,TGTGCCAGTAGTATACATAGCGGGGGCACAGATACGCAGTATTTT
TRBJ2-2,TRBV15,NA,TRBD1,CATSRDGTGGSTGELFF,TGTGCCACCAGCAGAGATGGGACAGGGGGCTCTACCGGGGAGCTGTTTTTT
TRBJ1-1,TRBV29-1,NA,NA,CSVVYSPDATEAFF,TGCAGCGTTGTCTATAGCCCGGATGCCACTGAAGCTTTCTTT
TRBJ2-2,TRBV30,NA,TRBD1,CAWTYRGLTGELFF,TGTGCCTGGACCTACAGGGGGCTCACCGGGGAGCTGTTTTTT
TRBJ1-2,TRBV2,NA,TRBD1,CASRQGQGRSLDTF,TGTGCCAGCAGGCAGGGACAGGGACGTAGCTTAGACACCTTC
TRBJ2-3,TRBV29-1,NA,NA,CSPQLGISADTQYF,TGCAGCCCGCAACTAGGTATTTCTGCAGATACGCAGTATTTT
TRBJ1-4,TRBV9,once,TRBD1,CASSFRQGANEKLFF,TGTGCCAGCAGCTTTAGACAGGGCGCTAATGAAAAACTGTTTTTT
TRBJ2-5,TRBV21-1,once,NA,CASSKADLRETQYF,TGTGCCAGCAGCAAAGCTGATCTTCGGGAGACCCAGTACTTC
TRBJ1-5,TRBV19,NA,TRBD1,CASSLGQGDQPQHF,TGTGCCAGTAGTTTGGGACAGGGTGACCAGCCCCAGCATTTT
TRBJ2-5,TRBV11-2,NA,TRBD2,CASSVRLAGSWETQYF,TGTGCCAGCAGCGTTCGACTAGCGGGGTCGTGGGAGACCCAGTACTTC
TRBJ1-5,TRBV7-2,NA,NA,CASSLEGGINQPQHF,TGTGCCAGCAGCCTCGAGGGGGGGATCAATCAGCCCCAGCATTTT
TRBJ1-2,TRBV4-2,NA,TRBD1,CASSKRDSSGYGYTF,TGTGCCAGCAGCAAACGGGACAGTAGTGGGTATGGCTACACCTTC
TRBJ1-1,TRBV3-1/TRBV3-2,NA,NA,CASSQGGPLAEAFF,TGTGCCAGCTCCCAAGGAGGGCCCCTCGCTGAAGCTTTCTTT
TRBJ1-2,TRBV29-1,NA,NA,CSVPLEDPNYGYTF,TGCAGCGTTCCTTTGGAGGACCCCAACTATGGCTACACCTTC
TRBJ2-3,TRBV5-4,NA,NA,CASSLVSGDRDTQYF,TGTGCCAGCAGCTTGGTTAGCGGAGATCGAGATACGCAGTATTTT
TRBJ2-2,TRBV7-8,NA,TRBD2,CASSAGTSGQRVVAGELFF,TGTGCCAGCAGTGCCGGGACTAGCGGCCAGAGGGTAGTGGCCGGGGAGCTGTTTTTT
TRBJ1-6,TRBV19,NA,TRBD1,CASSSTGGNSPLHF,TGTGCCAGTAGTTCAACAGGGGGGAATTCACCCCTCCACTTT
TRBJ2-1,TRBV19,NA,TRBD1,CASSMGDRGNNEQFF,TGTGCCAGTAGTATGGGGGACAGGGGGAACAATGAGCAGTTCTTC
TRBJ1-1,TRBV30,NA,NA,CACHPRQAEAFF,TGTGCCTGCCACCCAAGACAGGCTGAAGCTTTCTTT
TRBJ2-2,TRBV10-1,NA,TRBD2,CASSESGLAGDTGELFF,TGCGCCAGCAGTGAGTCGGGACTAGCGGGGGACACCGGGGAGCTGTTTTTT
TRBJ1-2,TRBV4-1,NA,NA,CASSQEGRVDYGYTF,TGCGCCAGCAGCCAAGAGGGCAGGGTGGACTATGGCTACACCTTC
TRBJ1-6,TRBV12-3/TRBV12-4,NA,TRBD1,CAIQQGADSPLHF,TGTGCCATTCAACAGGGGGCTGATTCACCCCTCCACTTT
TRBJ2-7,TRBV25-1,NA,TRBD2,CASRAGGPLEQYF,TGTGCCAGCAGAGCGGGAGGGCCTCTCGAGCAGTACTTC
TRBJ1-1,TRBV2,NA,NA,CASSVMRFPEAFF,TGTGCCAGCAGCGTGATGCGCTTCCCTGAAGCTTTCTTT